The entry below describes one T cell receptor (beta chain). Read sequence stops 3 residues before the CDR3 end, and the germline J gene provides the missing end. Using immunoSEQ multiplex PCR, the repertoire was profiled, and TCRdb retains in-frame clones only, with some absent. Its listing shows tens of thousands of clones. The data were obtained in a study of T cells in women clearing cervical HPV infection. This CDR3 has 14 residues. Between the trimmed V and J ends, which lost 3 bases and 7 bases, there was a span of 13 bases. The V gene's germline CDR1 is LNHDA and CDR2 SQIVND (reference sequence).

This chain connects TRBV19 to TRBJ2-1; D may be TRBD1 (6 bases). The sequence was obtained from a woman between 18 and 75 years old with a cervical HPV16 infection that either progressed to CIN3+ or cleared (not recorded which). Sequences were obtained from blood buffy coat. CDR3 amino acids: CASSIGLQGNEQFF. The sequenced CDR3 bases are TGTGCCAGTAGTATCGGCCTTCAGGGGAATGAG.